This record looks at one TCR beta chain sequence and its context. What it binds is unknown. The CDR3 loop spans 14 amino acids. Germline lookup yields CDR1 KGHSH and CDR2 LQKENI. Trimming stripped 6 bases from V and 4 bases from J, with 15 bases between. These data come from a study of cytomegalovirus exposure and HLA in healthy donors. The study, taken as a whole, reports: In vitro experiments confirmed that a few CMV-associated chains were specific for CMV antigens.

TCRdb's table, derived via immunoSEQ multiplex PCR, lists solely in-frame clones and lacks some. The table has around 150,000 clones, 89% seen once. Sequencing was carried out using PBMCs. J is TRBJ1-1 and V is TRBV18, with D perhaps matching TRBD1 (5 bases). The sequence was collected from a woman aged 18-35 years in good health and CMV-seropositive. The CDR3 region has the DNA TGTGCCAGCTCCCCCGCGGGGGTCGGCACTGAAGCTTTCTTT. Translation gives CASSPAGVGTEAFF.